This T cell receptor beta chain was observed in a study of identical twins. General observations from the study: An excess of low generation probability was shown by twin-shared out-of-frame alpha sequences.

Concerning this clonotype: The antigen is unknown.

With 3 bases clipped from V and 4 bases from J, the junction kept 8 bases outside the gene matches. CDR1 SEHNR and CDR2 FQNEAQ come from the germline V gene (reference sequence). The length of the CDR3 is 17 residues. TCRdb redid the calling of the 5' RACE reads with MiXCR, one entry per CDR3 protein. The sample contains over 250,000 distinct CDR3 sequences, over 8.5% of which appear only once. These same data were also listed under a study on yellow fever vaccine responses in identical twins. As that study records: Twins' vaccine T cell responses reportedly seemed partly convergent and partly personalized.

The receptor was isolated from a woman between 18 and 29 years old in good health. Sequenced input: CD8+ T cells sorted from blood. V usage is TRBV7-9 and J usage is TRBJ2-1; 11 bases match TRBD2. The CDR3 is CASSFAVGLAEYNEQFF. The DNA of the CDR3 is TGTGCCAGCAGCTTCGCCGTGGGACTAGCGGAGTACAATGAGCAGTTCTTC. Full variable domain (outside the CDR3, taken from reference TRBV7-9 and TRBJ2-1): DTGVSQNPRHKITKRGQNVTFRCDPISEHNRLYWYRQTLGQGPEFLTYFQNEAQLEKSRLLSDRFSAERPKGSFSTLEIQRTEQGDSAMYLCASSFAVGLAEYNEQFFGPGTRLTVL.